These T cell receptor beta chains were read from a single sample in a study of early T cells in non-severe SARS-CoV-2 infection. TCRdb processed the 5' RACE reads anew with MiXCR; each CDR3 protein has one entry. Of 95,000 to 100,000 distinct CDR3 sequences listed, 11% are singletons. Sequencing used whole blood. All receptors come from an adult who was a healthcare worker with PCR-confirmed SARS-CoV-2 infection or an uninfected control (not recorded which). CDR3s include the opening cysteine and the closing phenylalanine or tryptophan. Fields, in order: clone size, V gene, J gene, CDR3 protein. Some rows have no size entry. The others give once, few or many, or a class for an expanded clone.

clone_size: NA; v_call: TRBV29-1; j_call: TRBJ2-5; cdr3_aa: CSVRKGLETQYF
clone_size: many; v_call: TRBV18; j_call: TRBJ1-2; cdr3_aa: CASSLERVARGYTF
clone_size: few; v_call: TRBV19; j_call: TRBJ2-1; cdr3_aa: CASSISSGSLVEQFF
clone_size: few; v_call: TRBV5-6; j_call: TRBJ1-1; cdr3_aa: CASSLRGAEAFF
clone_size: NA; v_call: TRBV10-1; j_call: TRBJ2-1; cdr3_aa: CASSETGVYNEQFF
clone_size: few; v_call: TRBV28; j_call: TRBJ2-1; cdr3_aa: CASSSKTEGDVQFF
clone_size: many; v_call: TRBV3-1; j_call: TRBJ2-1; cdr3_aa: CASRDRLAASYNEQFF
clone_size: NA; v_call: TRBV12-5; j_call: TRBJ1-3; cdr3_aa: CASGAGQGTGNTIYF
clone_size: NA; v_call: TRBV5-1; j_call: TRBJ1-2; cdr3_aa: CASSLAAPGDGYTF
clone_size: many; v_call: TRBV7-6; j_call: TRBJ2-3; cdr3_aa: CATSLISVGTDTQYF
clone_size: many; v_call: TRBV7-9; j_call: TRBJ1-1; cdr3_aa: CASSFETGPTEAFF
clone_size: NA; v_call: TRBV2; j_call: TRBJ2-1; cdr3_aa: CASSATSGRRNEQFF
clone_size: NA; v_call: TRBV28; j_call: TRBJ1-6; cdr3_aa: CASSYLSGAPSPLHF
clone_size: many; v_call: TRBV24-1; j_call: TRBJ1-1; cdr3_aa: CATSDPRGEAFF
clone_size: many; v_call: TRBV28; j_call: TRBJ2-7; cdr3_aa: CASKRDSYEQYF
clone_size: NA; v_call: TRBV13; j_call: TRBJ1-4; cdr3_aa: CASSLRVTNEKLFF
clone_size: NA; v_call: TRBV9; j_call: TRBJ2-3; cdr3_aa: CASSVMVGSDTQYF
clone_size: many; v_call: TRBV28; j_call: TRBJ2-4; cdr3_aa: CASSFVTSVGNIQYF
clone_size: NA; v_call: TRBV5-1; j_call: TRBJ1-4; cdr3_aa: CASSSDRFATNEKLFF
clone_size: many; v_call: TRBV2; j_call: TRBJ1-5; cdr3_aa: CASSEHGQNQPQHF
clone_size: NA; v_call: TRBV29-1; j_call: TRBJ2-5; cdr3_aa: CSAHGQGVETQYF
clone_size: many; v_call: TRBV12-3/TRBV12-4; j_call: TRBJ2-5; cdr3_aa: CASSPEGALNF
clone_size: many; v_call: TRBV7-9; j_call: TRBJ1-2; cdr3_aa: CASSLALQGPYGYTF
clone_size: few; v_call: TRBV30; j_call: TRBJ2-1; cdr3_aa: CAWSVLGGGGALEQFF
clone_size: few; v_call: TRBV12-3/TRBV12-4; j_call: TRBJ2-5; cdr3_aa: CASRPGGISQETQYF
clone_size: NA; v_call: TRBV5-1; j_call: TRBJ1-6; cdr3_aa: CASSKTGGNSPLHF
clone_size: NA; v_call: TRBV3-1; j_call: TRBJ2-7; cdr3_aa: CASRETASYEQYF
clone_size: NA; v_call: TRBV29-1; j_call: TRBJ2-5; cdr3_aa: CSVVPQETQYF
clone_size: NA; v_call: TRBV21-1; j_call: TRBJ2-6; cdr3_aa: CASTGANVLTF
clone_size: NA; v_call: TRBV4-1; j_call: TRBJ2-1; cdr3_aa: CASSQRIAGGTGPYNEQFF
clone_size: once; v_call: TRBV29-1; j_call: TRBJ2-5; cdr3_aa: CSAGQGRGVTQYF
clone_size: few; v_call: TRBV7-3; j_call: TRBJ2-7; cdr3_aa: CASSPGGTDEQYF
clone_size: many; v_call: TRBV20-1; j_call: TRBJ2-7; cdr3_aa: CSAGTGNEQYF
clone_size: NA; v_call: TRBV29-1; j_call: TRBJ1-1; cdr3_aa: CSVNRGGDTEAFF
clone_size: few; v_call: TRBV5-4; j_call: TRBJ2-1; cdr3_aa: CASSDPGLAFNEQFF
clone_size: few; v_call: TRBV4-1; j_call: TRBJ2-3; cdr3_aa: CASSQGLARGVTDTQYF
clone_size: many; v_call: TRBV4-1; j_call: TRBJ1-2; cdr3_aa: CASSQDPAGAGGYTF
clone_size: NA; v_call: TRBV12-3/TRBV12-4; j_call: TRBJ2-5; cdr3_aa: CASRSARTAQETQYF
clone_size: NA; v_call: TRBV20-1; j_call: TRBJ2-5; cdr3_aa: CSANRQETQYF
clone_size: few; v_call: TRBV2; j_call: TRBJ2-3; cdr3_aa: CASRREPSTDTQYF
clone_size: many; v_call: TRBV24-1; j_call: TRBJ2-5; cdr3_aa: CATSDPGTSGQETQYF
clone_size: NA; v_call: TRBV20-1; j_call: TRBJ2-7; cdr3_aa: CSALRGPTTGEQYF
clone_size: few; v_call: TRBV24-1; j_call: TRBJ2-1; cdr3_aa: CATSDLRRGANEQFF
clone_size: few; v_call: TRBV7-8; j_call: TRBJ2-5; cdr3_aa: CASSLGLGTGVVKTQYF
clone_size: few; v_call: TRBV2; j_call: TRBJ1-1; cdr3_aa: CASRPTQVVDTEAFF
clone_size: NA; v_call: TRBV2; j_call: TRBJ2-7; cdr3_aa: CASSRPGTGIYEQYF
clone_size: few; v_call: TRBV6-6; j_call: TRBJ1-1; cdr3_aa: CASSPGTSQAFF
clone_size: NA; v_call: TRBV6-5; j_call: TRBJ1-2; cdr3_aa: CASSSYRELDNYGYTF
clone_size: few; v_call: TRBV20-1; j_call: TRBJ1-1; cdr3_aa: CSARDTGGTTEAFF
clone_size: few; v_call: TRBV27; j_call: TRBJ1-2; cdr3_aa: CASSYRDRPTGGYTF
clone_size: few; v_call: TRBV7-2; j_call: TRBJ2-1; cdr3_aa: CASSPQPGLGEQFF
clone_size: many; v_call: TRBV3-1; j_call: TRBJ1-5; cdr3_aa: CASSRGTGISNQPQHF
clone_size: many; v_call: TRBV6-2/TRBV6-3; j_call: TRBJ2-7; cdr3_aa: CASSRGDSYEQYF